A selection of T cell receptor beta chains follows, all from one sample in a study of T-cell reconstitution after alpha-beta-depleted transplantation in children. TCRdb reanalysed the PCR reads using MiXCR and keeps one entry per CDR3 protein. Seen here are some 400,000 distinct CDR3 sequences, about a fifth observed once, and the top ten hold 3.8%. The source material was PBMCs from the stem cell graft donor, sampled from the stem cell graft. The source of these receptors is a human donor who donated a stem cell graft to a child with acute myeloid leukemia. CDR3s include the opening cysteine and the closing phenylalanine or tryptophan. The order of the fields is CDR3 DNA, CDR3 protein, J gene, clone size, V gene, D gene. A D gene is named only where the DNA matches it firmly. Some rows have no size entry. The others give once, few or many, or a class for an expanded clone.

CDR3 DNA: TGTGCCAGCAGCTACGTAGCGGGAGGTGATACGCAGTATTTT; CDR3 protein: CASSYVAGGDTQYF; J gene: TRBJ2-3; clone size: NA; V gene: TRBV11-2; D gene: TRBD2
CDR3 DNA: TGTGCCAGCAGCGGACTAGCGGGGGCCTACGAGCAGTACTTC; CDR3 protein: CASSGLAGAYEQYF; J gene: TRBJ2-7; clone size: few; V gene: TRBV7-9; D gene: TRBD2
CDR3 DNA: TGTGCCAGCAGTTTATTTCAGGGGTGGTACGAGCAGTACTTC; CDR3 protein: CASSLFQGWYEQYF; J gene: TRBJ2-7; clone size: NA; V gene: TRBV28; D gene: NA
CDR3 DNA: TGTGCCAGCAGCCGGAGCCTAGCGGGTACGTCCTACGAGCAGTACTTC; CDR3 protein: CASSRSLAGTSYEQYF; J gene: TRBJ2-7; clone size: NA; V gene: TRBV7-8; D gene: TRBD2
CDR3 DNA: TGTGCCAGCAGCTTAGACAGGGTGGCCAATACGCAGTATTTT; CDR3 protein: CASSLDRVANTQYF; J gene: TRBJ2-3; clone size: NA; V gene: TRBV7-3; D gene: TRBD1
CDR3 DNA: TGCAGTGCTGGGGCCCCGCGGGTGGTTGGGGCAGATACGCAGTATTTT; CDR3 protein: CSAGAPRVVGADTQYF; J gene: TRBJ2-3; clone size: NA; V gene: TRBV20-1; D gene: NA
CDR3 DNA: TGCAGTGCTAGGGGAAGGACTAGCGGGATATTGGATGAGCAGTTCTTC; CDR3 protein: CSARGRTSGILDEQFF; J gene: TRBJ2-1; clone size: many; V gene: TRBV20-1; D gene: TRBD2
CDR3 DNA: TGCAGTGCTACCGGCAGGAATGGTGGCACAGATACGCAGTATTTT; CDR3 protein: CSATGRNGGTDTQYF; J gene: TRBJ2-3; clone size: many; V gene: TRBV20-1; D gene: NA
CDR3 DNA: TGTGCCAGCAGCACGGGACCACGGGAGCAGTTCTTC; CDR3 protein: CASSTGPREQFF; J gene: TRBJ2-1; clone size: many; V gene: TRBV6-5; D gene: NA
CDR3 DNA: TGTGCCAGCAGTGACACAGCGGGAGGGCGGAATGAGCAGTTCTTC; CDR3 protein: CASSDTAGGRNEQFF; J gene: TRBJ2-1; clone size: NA; V gene: TRBV2; D gene: TRBD2
CDR3 DNA: TGTGCCAGCAGCGTCCGGGTTTCCGGCGAGCAGTACTTC; CDR3 protein: CASSVRVSGEQYF; J gene: TRBJ2-7; clone size: NA; V gene: TRBV13; D gene: NA
CDR3 DNA: TGTGCCAGCAGCCAAGATAGTTCAGGGTACTACAATGAGCAGTTCTTC; CDR3 protein: CASSQDSSGYYNEQFF; J gene: TRBJ2-1; clone size: few; V gene: TRBV4-2; D gene: NA
CDR3 DNA: TGCAGCGTTGTGGGACAGATTGGCCCCGCGAACACCGGGGAGCTGTTTTTT; CDR3 protein: CSVVGQIGPANTGELFF; J gene: TRBJ2-2; clone size: many; V gene: TRBV29-1; D gene: TRBD1
CDR3 DNA: TGTGCCAGTAAGAAGGGTTCCTACGAGCAGTACTTC; CDR3 protein: CASKKGSYEQYF; J gene: TRBJ2-7; clone size: many; V gene: TRBV27; D gene: NA
CDR3 DNA: TGTGCCAGCACCAGCGTAGGAGAGCAGTACTTC; CDR3 protein: CASTSVGEQYF; J gene: TRBJ2-7; clone size: many; V gene: TRBV12-3/TRBV12-4; D gene: NA
CDR3 DNA: TGCGCCAGCAGTGAGGGTTTTCAAGAGACCCAGTACTTC; CDR3 protein: CASSEGFQETQYF; J gene: TRBJ2-5; clone size: NA; V gene: TRBV10-2; D gene: NA
CDR3 DNA: TGTGCCAGCAGGAAGTCCCTAACCTACGAGCAGTACTTC; CDR3 protein: CASRKSLTYEQYF; J gene: TRBJ2-7; clone size: many; V gene: TRBV28; D gene: NA
CDR3 DNA: TGTGCCAGCAGGCACAGGATTACTGGGGCCAACGTCCTGACTTTC; CDR3 protein: CASRHRITGANVLTF; J gene: TRBJ2-6; clone size: few; V gene: TRBV12-3/TRBV12-4; D gene: NA
CDR3 DNA: TGTGCCAGCAGTTTAGAGCGTCTGGCGCGAGCAGATACGCAGTATTTT; CDR3 protein: CASSLERLARADTQYF; J gene: TRBJ2-3; clone size: NA; V gene: TRBV27; D gene: NA
CDR3 DNA: TGCAGTGCTCGGGGACTAGCGGGAGGGCCTCATCGATTTCGGAATGAGCAGTTCTTC; CDR3 protein: CSARGLAGGPHRFRNEQFF; J gene: TRBJ2-1; clone size: NA; V gene: TRBV20-1; D gene: TRBD2
CDR3 DNA: TGTGCCAGCAGTTCACAGGGGGGGGACACTGAAGCTTTCTTT; CDR3 protein: CASSSQGGDTEAFF; J gene: TRBJ1-1; clone size: few; V gene: TRBV12-3/TRBV12-4; D gene: TRBD1
CDR3 DNA: TGTGCCAGCACCCCTCATCTAAACTATGGCTACACCTTC; CDR3 protein: CASTPHLNYGYTF; J gene: TRBJ1-2; clone size: many; V gene: TRBV6-2/TRBV6-3; D gene: NA
CDR3 DNA: TGCAGCGTTGATCCGACGGACAGGAACACTGAAGCTTTCTTT; CDR3 protein: CSVDPTDRNTEAFF; J gene: TRBJ1-1; clone size: many; V gene: TRBV29-1; D gene: NA
CDR3 DNA: TGTGCCAGCAGTTTATCTTTGGGGAATCAGCCCCAGCATTTT; CDR3 protein: CASSLSLGNQPQHF; J gene: TRBJ1-5; clone size: NA; V gene: TRBV27; D gene: NA
CDR3 DNA: TGTGCCATTGGTGGGGGAGCTACATACAATGAGCAGTTCTTC; CDR3 protein: CAIGGGATYNEQFF; J gene: TRBJ2-1; clone size: NA; V gene: TRBV2; D gene: NA
CDR3 DNA: TGCGCCAGCAGCGCGACAACCGGGACAGGGGTATACGAGCAGTACTTC; CDR3 protein: CASSATTGTGVYEQYF; J gene: TRBJ2-7; clone size: NA; V gene: TRBV5-1; D gene: TRBD1
CDR3 DNA: TGCAGCGTTGAAGAGTTGGGGTATGAAGCTTTCTTT; CDR3 protein: CSVEELGYEAFF; J gene: TRBJ1-1; clone size: many; V gene: TRBV29-1; D gene: NA
CDR3 DNA: TGTGCCAGCAGCGTAAGGCAGGGGGCTTCCTCAGATACGCAGTATTTT; CDR3 protein: CASSVRQGASSDTQYF; J gene: TRBJ2-3; clone size: NA; V gene: TRBV11-3; D gene: TRBD1
CDR3 DNA: TGTGCCAGCAGCTTAGGAATGGGACAGGGTAATAGCAATCAGCCCCAGCATTTT; CDR3 protein: CASSLGMGQGNSNQPQHF; J gene: TRBJ1-5; clone size: many; V gene: TRBV11-3; D gene: TRBD1
CDR3 DNA: TGTGCCAGCACCTCGGGGGGGACTAGGGGGTTCTTC; CDR3 protein: CASTSGGTRGFF; J gene: TRBJ2-1; clone size: few; V gene: TRBV28; D gene: TRBD2
CDR3 DNA: TGTGCCAGCAGTGCGTACTACGAGCAGTACTTC; CDR3 protein: CASSAYYEQYF; J gene: TRBJ2-7; clone size: many; V gene: TRBV25-1; D gene: NA